Below are 13 T cell receptor beta chains sequenced from a single sample in a study of T cell changes during pregnancy in multiple sclerosis. The repertoire was sequenced with immunoSEQ multiplex PCR; TCRdb's copy has only in-frame clones and lacks some. The sample holds roughly 64,000 clones; around 96% are singletons and the top ten take approximately 2.3%. Sequencing used CD8+ T cells from peripheral blood mononuclear cells, obtained after pregnancy. Every receptor here comes from a female donor with multiple sclerosis, enrolled in a pregnancy study.

The chain has TRBV29-1 and TRBJ2-7; 8 bases fit TRBD2. The trim removed 5 bases at V and 2 bases at J, leaving 14 bases unmatched. The CDR3 has 16 residues. Germline-derived CDR1 and CDR2 are SQVTM and ANQGSEA. The CDR3 sequence is CSVSVVRGAMAYEQYF. Here the CDR3 DNA reads TGCAGCGTTAGCGTCGTGCGGGGGGCGATGGCCTACGAGCAGTACTTC.

The rearrangement joins TRBV19 to TRBJ2-1, with D uncertain. V lost 1 base to trimming and J lost 0 bases, with 7 bases between them. CDR3 size: 15 residues. Germline CDR1 is LNHDA and CDR2 is SQIVND (reference sequence). The chain's CDR3 is CASSIGRSSYNEQFF. The CDR3 DNA follows: TGTGCCAGTAGTATAGGTCGGAGCTCCTACAATGAGCAGTTCTTC.

The chain carries TRBV21-1 and TRBJ2-3; the table assigns TRBD2, which was not confirmed against the DNA. TRBV21-1 represents a pseudogene. The CDR3 spans 19 residues. The CDR3 region has the DNA TGTGCCAGCAGCGCCCGAACTAGCGGGAGGACCAACTCCACAGATACGCAGTATTTT. Translated, it gives CASSARTSGRTNSTDTQYF.

This chain connects TRBV11-2 to TRBJ2-7; TRBD2 matches 7 bases. CDR3 length: 15 residues. Germline CDR1 reads SGHAT; CDR2 reads FQNNGV. V lost 5 bases and J lost 3; bases outside the gene matches: 10. CDR3 sequence: CASSPGGGGGYEQYF. The CDR3 nucleotides are TGTGCCAGCAGCCCTGGGGGGGGAGGAGGCTACGAGCAGTACTTC.

The CDR3: CSAHRDRTDTQYF. Written as DNA, the CDR3 is TGCAGCGCTCACAGGGACCGCACAGATACGCAGTATTTT. The V call is TRBV29-1, the J call TRBJ2-3; a weak D match, TRBD1 (6 bases). CDR1 SQVTM and CDR2 ANQGSEA come from the germline V gene. CDR3 length: 13 amino acids. V lost 7 bases to trimming and J lost 1 base, with 12 bases between them.

J is TRBJ2-4 and V is TRBV7-8; 7 bases match TRBD1. This CDR3 region has 14 residues. Germline V gene lookup returns CDR1 SGHVS and CDR2 FQNEAQ. V was clipped by 5 bases and J by 7 bases; unmatched bases: 8. CDR3 in amino acids: CASSPETGYNIQYF. In DNA, the CDR3 is TGTGCCAGCAGCCCGGAGACAGGGTACAACATTCAGTACTTC.

Comment on this clone: One junction end disagrees with the germline gene, perhaps due to a read error. The chain employs TRBV7-7 and TRBJ2-1, with 11 bases lining up with TRBD2. Germline-derived CDR1 and CDR2 are SSHAT and FNYEAQ (reference sequence). The CDR3 has 15 residues. The CDR3 is CASSLAGGPYNEQFF. The CDR3 DNA is TGTGCTAGCAGCTTAGCGGGAGGGCCCTACAATGAGCAGTTCTTC.

CDR3 residues: CASSDLIERWTQYF. The CDR3 bases are TGTGCCAGCAGTGACTTAATTGAGCGGTGGACCCAGTACTTC. The chain combines TRBV6-1 with TRBJ2-5; D might be TRBD2 (5 bases). CDR3 length: 14 amino acids. The V end lost 3 bases, the J end lost 7 bases, and 15 bases lay between the germline ends. Looked up from germline, CDR1 is MNHNS and CDR2 is SASEGT.

The chain links TRBV5-4 to TRBJ2-7; 12 bases align to TRBD1. V shed 1 base, J shed 5 bases, and the junction held 7 bases outside the gene matches. The CDR3 covers 16 residues. CDR1 SGHNT and CDR2 YYREEE come from the germline V gene (reference sequence). The CDR3 coding sequence is TGTGCCAGCAGCTTGAGGGGGGGACAGGGGGCCCACGAGCAGTACTTC. Translation: CASSLRGGQGAHEQYF. Combining the CDR3 with reference TRBV5-4 and TRBJ2-7 gives the whole variable domain ETGVTQSPTHLIKTRGQQVTLRCSSQSGHNTVSWYQQALGQGPQFIFQYYREEENGRGNFPPRFSGLQFPNYSSELNVNALELDDSALYLCASSLRGGQGAHEQYFGPGTRLTVT.

The chain couples TRBV6-5 to TRBJ1-1; D is uncertain. V dropped 2 bases and J dropped 0 bases, with 13 bases sitting between them. Per germline, CDR1 MNHEY and CDR2 SVGAGI. This CDR3 region has 16 residues. CDR3 protein: CASSYGRGLMNTEAFF. As DNA, the CDR3 is TGTGCCAGCAGTTACGGACGCGGGCTCATGAACACTGAAGCTTTCTTT.

V and J are TRBV7-9 and TRBJ2-7, with 7 bases aligning to TRBD1. Germline CDR1 is SEHNR and CDR2 is FQNEAQ (reference sequence). The junction had 4 bases not matched to a gene; V was cut back by 5 bases and J by 0 bases. This CDR3 is 14 amino acids long. Here the CDR3 reads CASSNRDSSYEQYF. CDR3 nucleotide sequence: TGTGCCAGCAGCAACCGGGACAGCTCCTACGAGCAGTACTTC.

The chain has TRBV4-1 and TRBJ1-1; 8 nucleotides agree with TRBD1. V lost 1 base, J lost 3 bases, and 10 bases stayed unmatched. Per the germline V gene, CDR1 is MGHRA and CDR2 is YSYEKL. This CDR3 region has 17 residues. Written as DNA, the CDR3 is TGCGCCAGCAGCCAAGGAAGGACAGGGCCAAGGGACACTGAAGCTTTCTTT. Its translation is CASSQGRTGPRDTEAFF.

V usage is TRBV10-3 and J usage is TRBJ2-3, with 9 nucleotides matching TRBD2. The CDR3 totals 17 residues. Germline CDR1 is ENHRY and CDR2 is SYGVKD. With 0 bases clipped from V and 9 bases from J, the junction kept 13 bases outside the gene matches. CDR3 loop: CAISESETSGLLVTQYF. Here the CDR3 DNA reads TGTGCCATCAGTGAGTCGGAGACTAGCGGCCTCCTAGTGACGCAGTATTTT.